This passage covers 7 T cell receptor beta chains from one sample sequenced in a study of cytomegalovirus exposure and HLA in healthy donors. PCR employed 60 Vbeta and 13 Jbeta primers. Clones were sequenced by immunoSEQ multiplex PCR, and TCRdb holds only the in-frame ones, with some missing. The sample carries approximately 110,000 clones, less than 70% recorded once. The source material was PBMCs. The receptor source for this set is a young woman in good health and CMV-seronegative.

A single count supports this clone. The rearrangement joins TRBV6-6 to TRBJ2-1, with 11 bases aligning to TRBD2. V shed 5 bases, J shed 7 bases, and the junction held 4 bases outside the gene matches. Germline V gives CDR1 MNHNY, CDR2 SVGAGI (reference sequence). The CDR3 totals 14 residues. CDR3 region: CASSPTSGTNEQFF. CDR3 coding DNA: TGTGCCAGCAGTCCGACTAGCGGGACTAATGAGCAGTTCTTC.

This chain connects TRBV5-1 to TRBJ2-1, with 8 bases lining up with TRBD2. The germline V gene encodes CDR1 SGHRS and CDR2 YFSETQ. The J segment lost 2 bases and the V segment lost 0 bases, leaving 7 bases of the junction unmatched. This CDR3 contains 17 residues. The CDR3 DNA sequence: TGCGCCAGCAGCTTGGGCCTTACTAGCGGCACCTACAATGAGCAGTTCTTC. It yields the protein CASSLGLTSGTYNEQFF.

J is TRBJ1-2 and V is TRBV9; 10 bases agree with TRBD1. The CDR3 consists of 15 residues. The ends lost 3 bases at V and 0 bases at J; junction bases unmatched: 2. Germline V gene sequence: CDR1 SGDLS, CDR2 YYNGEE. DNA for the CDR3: TGTGCCAGCAGCGGCGGACAGGGGGCTAACTATGGCTACACCTTC. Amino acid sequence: CASSGGQGANYGYTF.

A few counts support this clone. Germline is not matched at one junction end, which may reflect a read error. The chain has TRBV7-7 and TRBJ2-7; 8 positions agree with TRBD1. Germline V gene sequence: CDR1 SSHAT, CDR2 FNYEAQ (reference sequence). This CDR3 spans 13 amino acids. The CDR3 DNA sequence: TGTGCTAGCAGCCTCGACAGGGGCCACGAGCAGTACTTC. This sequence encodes CASSLDRGHEQYF.

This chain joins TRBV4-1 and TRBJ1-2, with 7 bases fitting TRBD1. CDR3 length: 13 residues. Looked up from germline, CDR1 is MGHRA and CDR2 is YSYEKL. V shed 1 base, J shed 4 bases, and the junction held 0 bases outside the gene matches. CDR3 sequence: CASSQGTGYGYTF. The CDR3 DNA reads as TGCGCCAGCAGCCAAGGGACAGGCTATGGCTACACCTTC.

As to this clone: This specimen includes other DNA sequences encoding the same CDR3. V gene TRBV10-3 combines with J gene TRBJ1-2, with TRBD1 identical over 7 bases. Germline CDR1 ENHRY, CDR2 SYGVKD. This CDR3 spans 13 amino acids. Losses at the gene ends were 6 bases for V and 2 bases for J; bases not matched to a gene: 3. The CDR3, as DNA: TGTGCCATCAGCCCAGGGGGGAACTATGGCTACACCTTC. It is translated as CAISPGGNYGYTF.

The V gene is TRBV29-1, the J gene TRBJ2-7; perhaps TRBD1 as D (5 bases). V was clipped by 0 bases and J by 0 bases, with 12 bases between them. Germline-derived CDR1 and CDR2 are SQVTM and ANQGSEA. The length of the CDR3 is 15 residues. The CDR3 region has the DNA TGCAGCGTTGAAGATGGGCGACAGAGCTCCTACGAGCAGTACTTC. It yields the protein CSVEDGRQSSYEQYF.